This T cell receptor beta chain was sequenced in a study of blood T cell repertoires in COVID-19. Germline V CDR1 and CDR2: GTSNPN, SVGIG (reference sequence). The CDR3 extends over 13 amino acids. The V and J ends lost 7 bases and 9 bases, in that order; junction bases with no gene match: 6. The method was immunoSEQ multiplex PCR; TCRdb's version includes in-frame clones alone and lacks a portion of them. The data show roughly 190,000 clones, approximately 80% seen once. The V gene is TRBV30, the J gene TRBJ2-1; 13 bases match TRBD2. Input material: peripheral blood. This sequence was found in a middle-aged woman with COVID-19, enrolled during active disease. CDR3 nucleotide sequence: TGTGCCTTTCGGACTAGCGGGAGAACTGAGCAGTTCTTC. Protein product: CAFRTSGRTEQFF.